Shown below are 20 T cell receptor beta chains from a single sample sequenced in a study of control samples from healthy donors and cancer patients. Sequenced by immunoSEQ multiplex PCR; TCRdb stores in-frame clones only, minus some. Of more than 150,000 clones in the sample, 85% to 95% were seen once. The specimen was blood. These TCRs come from a man in his late teens or twenties in good health.

The V and J genes are TRBV24-1 and TRBJ2-3; 12 nucleotides line up with TRBD2. Germline assignment: CDR1 KGHDR and CDR2 SFDVKD. J gave up 5 bases and V 2 bases, and 10 bases lay outside the gene matches. The CDR3 has 18 residues. Written as DNA, the CDR3 is TGTGCCACCAGTGATTGGTCCCGACTAGCGGGGGATGGAGATACGCAGTATTTT. This encodes CATSDWSRLAGDGDTQYF.

DNA of the CDR3: TGTGCCAGCAGCTTAGCCACAGGGGAAGGTCAGCCCCAGCATTTT. Protein product: CASSLATGEGQPQHF. The J gene is TRBJ1-5, the V gene TRBV7-9; 7 positions agree with TRBD1. With V trimmed by 0 bases and J by 6 bases, 5 bases remained unmatched. CDR1 is SEHNR, CDR2 FQNEAQ, per germline (reference sequence). The CDR3 totals 15 residues.

In its sample, this clone was seen once. CDR3 loop: CASRPDLSSTDTQYF. The CDR3 DNA is TGTGCCAGCAGACCGGACTTGTCTAGCACAGATACGCAGTATTTT. The V gene is TRBV5-4, the J gene TRBJ2-3, with D possibly TRBD2 on 5 matching bases. V gave up 5 bases and J gave up 0 bases, with 13 bases separating them. The CDR3 loop spans 15 amino acids. Germline V lookup: CDR1 SGHNT, CDR2 YYREEE (reference sequence).

The chain uses TRBV5-6 and TRBJ2-5; no clear D. The CDR3 extends over 14 amino acids. Germline V lookup: CDR1 SGHDT, CDR2 YYEEEE. With 2 bases removed from V and 1 base from J, the gap between germline ends came to 9 bases. CDR3 DNA: TGTGCCAGCAGCTTTTTGGCAGCCCAAGAGACCCAGTACTTC. Residues: CASSFLAAQETQYF.

This chain connects TRBV7-3 to TRBJ2-1, with 10 bases identical to TRBD2. After removal of 4 bases from V and 8 bases from J, the junction contained 11 bases not matched to a gene. Germline CDR1 is SGHTA and CDR2 is FQGTGA. The CDR3 contains 16 residues. The CDR3 reads CASSSYRAGGFDEQFF. The CDR3 DNA reads TGTGCCAGCAGCTCCTACAGAGCGGGGGGGTTTGATGAGCAGTTCTTC.

This chain joins TRBV5-4 and TRBJ2-2; D is possibly TRBD1 (5 bases). CDR1 and CDR2 from the germline V gene are SGHNT and YYREEE (reference sequence). V shed 2 bases and J shed 4 bases, with 12 bases lying between them. The CDR3 contains 15 residues. CDR3 in DNA: TGTGCCAGCAGCTTTTCCGCAGGGTTCACCGGGGAGCTGTTTTTT. Translated, it gives CASSFSAGFTGELFF. The whole variable domain, filled in from reference TRBV5-4 and TRBJ2-2, reads ETGVTQSPTHLIKTRGQQVTLRCSSQSGHNTVSWYQQALGQGPQFIFQYYREEENGRGNFPPRFSGLQFPNYSSELNVNALELDDSALYLCASSFSAGFTGELFFGEGSRLTVL.

Of note for this clone: The same CDR3 is also encoded by other DNA sequences in this sample. The chain employs TRBV18 and TRBJ1-4; unclear D gene. Trimming stripped 2 bases from V and 0 bases from J, with 4 bases between. Germline CDR1 KGHSH, CDR2 LQKENI. CDR3 length equals 14 residues. The CDR3 region has the DNA TGTGCCAGCTCACCAGGGGCAACTAATGAAAAACTGTTTTTT. Amino acid sequence: CASSPGATNEKLFF. The full variable domain, rest sourced from reference TRBV18 and TRBJ1-4, is NAGVMQNPRHLVRRRGQEARLRCSPMKGHSHVYWYRQLPEEGLKFMVYLQKENIIDESGMPKERFSAEFPKEGPSILRIQQVVRGDSAAYFCASSPGATNEKLFFGSGTQLSVL.

The genes are TRBV5-1 and TRBJ1-2, with D perhaps matching TRBD1 (6 bases). The CDR3 spans 14 residues. V was shortened by 1 base and J by 8 bases, with 15 bases between the two germline ends. CDR1 is SGHRS and CDR2 is YFSETQ in the germline V gene. CDR3 loop: CASSLLGGEGGYTF. As DNA, the CDR3 is TGCGCCAGCAGCTTGCTGGGGGGCGAGGGGGGCTACACCTTC.

The V and J genes are TRBV18 and TRBJ1-3; D unresolved. The V end was cut by 2 bases, the J end by 2 bases, with 13 bases between. This CDR3 region has 16 residues. Germline V lookup: CDR1 KGHSH, CDR2 LQKENI. The CDR3 reads CASSPGIQAAGNTIYF. The CDR3 nucleotides are TGTGCCAGCTCACCAGGTATCCAAGCCGCTGGAAACACCATATATTTT. Looking up the rest from reference TRBV18 and TRBJ1-3 gives the full variable domain: NAGVMQNPRHLVRRRGQEARLRCSPMKGHSHVYWYRQLPEEGLKFMVYLQKENIIDESGMPKERFSAEFPKEGPSILRIQQVVRGDSAAYFCASSPGIQAAGNTIYFGEGSWLTVV.

V usage is TRBV7-2 and J usage is TRBJ1-5, with D unclear. The germline CDR1 and CDR2 sequences are SGHTA and FQGNSA. The CDR3 totals 13 residues. V was cut by 4 bases and J by 5 bases, with 9 bases left in between. DNA for the CDR3: TGTGCCAGCAGCTCGACTAAGGATCAGCCCCAGCATTTT. Translated: CASSSTKDQPQHF.

The V gene is TRBV6-2 or TRBV6-3, the J gene TRBJ2-7, with 8 bases aligning to TRBD1. V lost 2 bases to trimming and J lost 3 bases; unmatched junction nucleotides: 9. Germline-derived CDR1 and CDR2 are MNHEY and SVGEGT. CDR3 length: 16 residues. The DNA of the CDR3 is TGTGCCAGCAGTTACGTCAACGGCGGACAGGGCTACGAGCAGTACTTC. Its protein product is CASSYVNGGQGYEQYF.

This chain joins TRBV28 and TRBJ2-7; TRBD2 aligns across 8 bases. Losses at the gene ends were 6 bases for V and 8 bases for J; bases not matched to a gene: 15. From germline, CDR1 is MDHEN and CDR2 SYDVKM. The CDR3 contains 15 residues. DNA for the CDR3: TGTGCCAGCAGCTCCCTAGGAGGCGGGGGGCGTAAGCAGTACTTC. Translating gives CASSSLGGGGRKQYF.

CDR3 DNA sequence: TGTGCCAGCAGCAAAGTAGAGTTGAGGACAGGGGTCTACGAGCAGTACTTC. Translating gives CASSKVELRTGVYEQYF. V is TRBV21-1 and J is TRBJ2-7; no DNA check was done on the table's D call, TRBD1. TRBV21-1 is assigned pseudogene status. CDR3 length: 17 residues.

The chain has TRBV5-1 and TRBJ2-1; possible D gene TRBD1, 6 bases. Per the germline V gene, CDR1 is SGHRS and CDR2 is YFSETQ. V lost 3 bases to trimming and J lost 8 bases, with 12 bases between them. This CDR3 is built from 13 residues. CDR3 loop: CASSWDTGYEQFF. The CDR3 DNA follows: TGCGCCAGCAGCTGGGACACGGGCTATGAGCAGTTCTTC.

The chain recombines TRBV6-5 with TRBJ2-3; no clear D. The V gene's germline CDR1 is MNHEY and CDR2 SVGAGI. The V end lost 0 bases, the J end lost 5 bases, and 6 bases lay between the germline ends. This CDR3 spans 13 amino acids. The CDR3 DNA reads TGTGCCAGCAGTTACTCGACTCGAGATACGCAGTATTTT. Its protein product is CASSYSTRDTQYF.

V is TRBV30 and J is TRBJ2-7; either TRBD1 or TRBD2 may supply D (6 bases each). The CDR3 consists of 13 residues. Germline CDR1 reads GTSNPN; CDR2 reads SVGIG (reference sequence). V was clipped by 0 bases and J by 2 bases, with 8 bases between them. CDR3 sequence (DNA): TGTGCCTGGAGTGTAGGGGGGACCTACGAGCAGTACTTC. This translates into CAWSVGGTYEQYF.

This clone was seen once. The gene calls are TRBV5-1 and TRBJ1-1; D might be TRBD1 (5 bases). The CDR3 length is 14 residues. CDR1 is SGHRS, CDR2 YFSETQ, per germline. V lost 2 bases and J lost 1, with 9 bases in between. The CDR3 DNA follows: TGCGCCAGCAGCTTTGCGGGGCAGAACACTGAAGCTTTCTTT. The encoded protein is CASSFAGQNTEAFF.

This chain links TRBV6-5 with TRBJ2-1; a weak D match, TRBD1 (6 bases). The CDR3 contains 11 residues. CDR1 is MNHEY and CDR2 is SVGAGI in the germline V gene. The germline V and J ends were trimmed by 9 bases and 7 bases, with 10 bases remaining between them. The CDR3 bases are TGTGCCAGTTCCAGGGGAAATGAGCAGTTCTTC. Its translation: CASSRGNEQFF.

The V call is TRBV9, the J call TRBJ2-3, with 12 bases lining up with TRBD2. CDR1 and CDR2 from the germline V gene are SGDLS and YYNGEE. V lost 0 bases to trimming and J lost 6 bases; unmatched junction nucleotides: 2. The CDR3 covers 15 residues. The CDR3 loop is CASSVGTSGGDTQYF. The CDR3 region has the DNA TGTGCCAGCAGCGTAGGAACTAGCGGGGGGGATACGCAGTATTTT. Filled out from reference TRBV9 and TRBJ2-3, the complete variable domain reads DSGVTQTPKHLITATGQRVTLRCSPRSGDLSVYWYQQSLDQGLQFLIQYYNGEERAKGNILERFSAQQFPDLHSELNLSSLELGDSALYFCASSVGTSGGDTQYFGPGTRLTVL.

This chain joins TRBV24-1 and TRBJ1-4; weak D call: TRBD1 (5 bases). This CDR3 comprises 14 residues. V was trimmed by 3 bases and J by 10 bases, leaving 14 bases between them. From germline, CDR1 is KGHDR and CDR2 SFDVKD. The CDR3 protein is CATSDPGTRGKLFF. Written as DNA, the CDR3 is TGTGCCACCAGTGATCCCGGGACCCGAGGAAAACTGTTTTTT.